The T cell receptor beta chain described here comes from a study of T cell responses to AZD1222 COVID-19 vaccine. Measured with immunoSEQ multiplex PCR; TCRdb has only the in-frame clones, and not every one. The data contain about 120,000 clones, about 87% of them singletons. The study, taken as a whole, reports: The study identified only five to seven AZD1222 recipients as seropositive at baseline. The peak T cell response came first, and repertoires were sampled only after it.

Germline loops: CDR1 SEHNR, CDR2 FQNEAQ (reference sequence). V lost 4 bases, J lost 4 bases, and 12 bases stayed unmatched. The CDR3 runs 17 residues. Worth noting for this clone: Its antigen is not identified.

This sequence joins TRBV7-9 and TRBJ2-3, with 9 positions matching TRBD1. The sequenced sample was peripheral blood, obtained on day 0 of AZD1222 vaccination. This receptor was obtained from an adult in good health. CDR3 sequence reads: CASSSGGQGGWSDTQYF. The CDR3 nucleotides read TGTGCCAGCAGCTCCGGGGGACAGGGTGGTTGGTCAGATACGCAGTATTTT.